This TCR beta chain emerged from a study of OX40 agonist ivuxolimab in advanced cancers. Looked up from germline, CDR1 is SGHRS and CDR2 is YFSETQ. CDR3 length equals 13 residues. Trimming cost V 3 bases and J 1 base, with 4 bases left between them. The repertoire was sequenced with immunoSEQ multiplex PCR; TCRdb's copy has only in-frame clones and lacks some. Of 65,000 to 70,000 clones listed, about nine tenths are singletons. The rearrangement joins TRBV5-1 to TRBJ2-2, with D hard to call. The material sequenced was CD4+ or CD8+ T cells sorted from blood, taken in a trial of the OX40 agonist ivuxolimab. This receptor was obtained from an adult with an advanced solid tumor such as melanoma, head and neck, liver or kidney cancer. CDR3 sequence (DNA): TGCGCCAGCAGCTCGGGGAACACCGGGGAGCTGTTTTTT. Translated: CASSSGNTGELFF.